A selection of T cell receptor beta chains follows, all from one sample in a study of blood T cell repertoires in COVID-19. Clones were sequenced by immunoSEQ multiplex PCR, and TCRdb holds only the in-frame ones, with some missing. The sample includes roughly 140,000 clones, around four fifths seen only once; the top ten take about 3%. The sequencing sample was made of peripheral blood. The receptor source for this set is a middle-aged woman with active or convalescent COVID-19. Both conserved end residues are part of each CDR3. D genes are given only for firm matches. Clone sizes are given selectively: once, few, many, or a class where the clone is expanded.

TRBV4-1	NA	16	TRBJ1-4	NA	CASRNRQDATNEKLFF	TGCGCCAGCAGAAATCGGCAGGATGCAACTAATGAAAAACTGTTTTTT
TRBV5-1	TRBD1	18	TRBJ1-2	NA	CASSLDPETGVGNYGYTF	TGCGCCAGCAGCTTGGACCCCGAAACAGGGGTGGGAAACTATGGCTACACCTTC
TRBV21-1	NA	15	TRBJ2-2	NA	CASSKEPPPTGELFF	TGTGCCAGCAGCAAAGAGCCCCCCCCCACCGGGGAGCTGTTTTTT
TRBV5-1	NA	16	TRBJ2-1	NA	CASSPRRGASYNEQFF	TGCGCCAGCAGCCCTCGTCGGGGGGCGTCCTACAATGAGCAGTTCTTC
TRBV5-1	NA	16	TRBJ1-1	NA	CASSGLGDPQGAEAFF	TGCGCCAGCAGCGGTTTGGGGGATCCACAGGGCGCTGAAGCTTTCTTT
TRBV28	TRBD2	17	TRBJ2-5	NA	CASSLGLAGAIQETQYF	TGTGCCAGCAGTTTAGGGCTAGCGGGGGCCATCCAAGAGACCCAGTACTTC
TRBV27	TRBD2	15	TRBJ2-7	NA	CASSPQGLAGHEQYF	TGTGCCAGCAGTCCACAGGGACTAGCGGGGCACGAGCAGTACTTC
TRBV11-2	NA	16	TRBJ1-1	once	CASSLEWRQRLTEAFF	TGTGCCAGCAGCTTAGAGTGGCGGCAGCGCCTCACTGAAGCTTTCTTT
TRBV7-2	NA	14	TRBJ1-4	NA	CASSPRADSPKLFF	TGTGCCAGCAGCCCCCGGGCGGACAGTCCGAAGCTGTTTTTT
TRBV9	NA	13	TRBJ1-4	NA	CASSVGPGEKLFF	TGTGCCAGCAGCGTAGGGCCCGGGGAAAAACTGTTTTTT
TRBV7-9	TRBD1	15	TRBJ1-2	NA	CASSRTGQFHYGYTF	TGTGCCAGCAGCCGTACGGGACAGTTCCATTATGGCTACACCTTC
TRBV28	TRBD1	16	TRBJ1-1	NA	CASSLLGTTGRTEAFF	TGTGCCAGCAGTTTATTGGGAACGACAGGGCGGACTGAAGCTTTCTTT
TRBV2	NA	14	TRBJ2-7	few	CASSVDYLTYEQYF	TGTGCCAGCAGTGTCGACTACCTTACCTACGAGCAGTACTTC
TRBV6-5	TRBD1	15	TRBJ2-1	NA	CASSYGFGRGNEQFF	TGTGCCAGCAGTTACGGATTTGGCAGGGGGAATGAGCAGTTCTTC
TRBV12-3/TRBV12-4	TRBD1	13	TRBJ2-7	once	CASSFGQGHEQYF	TGTGCCAGCAGTTTCGGACAGGGCCACGAGCAGTACTTC
TRBV18	NA	15	TRBJ2-1	few	CASSPRFQGHNEQFF	TGTGCCAGCTCACCACGGTTTCAGGGCCACAATGAGCAGTTCTTC
TRBV4-1	NA	17	TRBJ2-1	NA	CASSLSGNSVSYNEQFF	TGCGCCAGCAGCCTGAGCGGCAACTCGGTCTCCTACAATGAGCAGTTCTTC
TRBV5-5	TRBD1	15	TRBJ1-5	few	CASSWTTGVDQPQHF	TGTGCCAGCAGCTGGACGACAGGGGTTGATCAGCCCCAGCATTTT
TRBV6-5	NA	13	TRBJ1-3	few	CASSYPGGNTIYF	TGTGCCAGCAGCTACCCCGGTGGAAACACCATATATTTT
TRBV4-1	NA	12	TRBJ1-1	NA	CASSQADTEAFF	TGCGCCAGCAGCCAAGCGGACACTGAAGCTTTCTTT
TRBV3-1/TRBV3-2	NA	12	TRBJ1-5	NA	CASSNRDQPQHF	TGTGCCAGCAGCAACAGGGATCAGCCCCAGCATTTT
TRBV19	NA	15	TRBJ1-2	few	CASSLSGILNYGYTF	TGTGCCAGTAGTCTTTCGGGGATCCTTAACTATGGCTACACCTTC
TRBV11-2	NA	15	TRBJ1-1	NA	CASSLLGGQGTEAFF	TGTGCCAGCAGCTTATTGGGGGGGCAGGGGACTGAAGCTTTCTTT
TRBV18	NA	13	TRBJ2-7	NA	CASSLQGYYEQYF	TGTGCCAGCTCCCTCCAGGGTTACTACGAGCAGTACTTC
TRBV27	TRBD1	13	TRBJ1-1	NA	CASSLIGGAGAFF	TGTGCCAGCAGTTTAATAGGGGGCGCGGGTGCTTTCTTT
TRBV7-9	NA	15	TRBJ1-1	NA	CASSDPRERSTEAFF	TGTGCCAGCAGCGACCCGAGGGAGCGGAGCACTGAAGCTTTCTTT
TRBV7-7	TRBD1	15	TRBJ2-3	NA	CASSLGTGPTDTQYF	TGTGCTAGCAGCTTAGGGACAGGCCCCACAGATACGCAGTATTTT
TRBV2	TRBD1	15	TRBJ1-2	NA	CASSEEGQGHYGYTF	TGTGCCAGCAGTGAAGAGGGACAGGGACACTATGGCTACACCTTC
TRBV28	NA	14	TRBJ1-1	NA	CASSFYPKSTEAFF	TGTGCCAGCAGTTTTTACCCTAAGAGCACTGAAGCTTTCTTT
TRBV6-4	TRBD1	18	TRBJ1-3	NA	CASSDSNLDRSFGNTIYF	TGTGCCAGCAGTGACTCTAATCTGGACAGGTCGTTCGGAAACACCATATATTTT
TRBV7-9	NA	14	TRBJ1-6	NA	CASSFSQNNSPLHF	TGTGCCAGCAGCTTCTCTCAGAATAATTCACCCCTCCACTTT
TRBV4-3	NA	15	TRBJ2-1	NA	CASSQDRVIGGEQFF	TGCGCCAGCAGCCAAGATCGGGTGATCGGGGGTGAGCAGTTCTTC
TRBV15	TRBD1	16	TRBJ1-5	NA	CATSRDGRQGDQPQHF	TGTGCCACCAGCAGAGATGGACGACAGGGGGACCAGCCCCAGCATTTT
TRBV6-5	NA	16	TRBJ1-1	NA	CASSYSSGGAGTEAFF	TGTGCCAGCAGTTACTCGAGCGGGGGCGCGGGCACTGAAGCTTTCTTT
TRBV7-9	TRBD1	13	TRBJ1-2	NA	CASSWRDSYGYTF	TGTGCCAGCAGCTGGCGGGACAGCTATGGCTACACCTTC
TRBV11-2	NA	16	TRBJ2-7	NA	CASSLDGREAFYEQYF	TGTGCCAGCAGCTTAGACGGCAGGGAGGCCTTCTACGAGCAGTACTTC
TRBV6-5	TRBD2	15	TRBJ2-5	NA	CASSYSGGTQETQYF	TGTGCCAGCAGTTACTCCGGGGGGACCCAAGAGACCCAGTACTTC
TRBV28	NA	15	TRBJ1-4	NA	CASSLSGQGGEKLFF	TGTGCCAGCAGTTTATCGGGGCAGGGAGGAGAAAAACTGTTTTTT
TRBV7-9	NA	13	TRBJ2-7	NA	CASSFPTSNEQYF	TGTGCCAGCAGCTTCCCGACTAGTAACGAGCAGTACTTC
TRBV4-3	TRBD1	16	TRBJ2-7	NA	CASSPDAGQGSHEQYF	TGCGCCAGCAGCCCAGATGCCGGACAGGGGTCCCACGAGCAGTACTTC
TRBV19	NA	14	TRBJ1-1	NA	CASSYHRDDTEAFF	TGTGCCAGTAGTTACCACAGGGACGACACTGAAGCTTTCTTT
TRBV11-2	TRBD1	15	TRBJ1-4	NA	CASSPTGQGGEKLFF	TGTGCCAGCAGCCCGACGGGACAGGGTGGTGAAAAACTGTTTTTT
TRBV27	NA	13	TRBJ2-2	NA	CASSSYSAGELFF	TGTGCCAGCAGTTCGTACAGTGCCGGGGAGCTGTTTTTT
TRBV7-9	NA	16	TRBJ1-4	NA	CASSLAETGPWEKLFF	TGTGCCAGCAGCTTAGCCGAGACAGGCCCCTGGGAAAAACTGTTTTTT
TRBV18	TRBD1	14	TRBJ1-1	NA	CASSDGTVYTEAFF	TGTGCCAGCTCAGATGGGACAGTTTACACTGAAGCTTTCTTT
TRBV5-1	NA	12	TRBJ1-1	NA	CASRGGNTEAFF	TGCGCCAGCAGAGGAGGGAACACTGAAGCTTTCTTT
TRBV7-9	NA	15	TRBJ2-7	NA	CASSPTPRSSYEQYF	TGTGCCAGCAGCCCCACCCCCCGGAGCTCCTACGAGCAGTACTTC
TRBV11-2	TRBD2	16	TRBJ2-3	NA	CASSSVVGGPGDTQYF	TGTGCCAGCAGCAGTGTCGTGGGAGGGCCGGGGGATACGCAGTATTTT
TRBV18	TRBD1	16	TRBJ1-4	NA	CASSPDRLATNEKLFF	TGTGCCAGCTCACCGGACAGGCTTGCAACTAATGAAAAACTGTTTTTT
TRBV27	TRBD1	13	TRBJ2-1	NA	CASSLGTANEQFF	TGTGCCAGCAGTTTGGGGACAGCTAATGAGCAGTTCTTC
TRBV14	TRBD1	12	TRBJ1-1	once	CASSQEGAGHFF	TGTGCCAGCAGCCAGGAGGGGGCCGGACACTTCTTT
TRBV14	NA	14	TRBJ1-1	NA	CASSLWTGNTEAFF	TGTGCCAGCAGCCTCTGGACTGGGAACACTGAAGCTTTCTTT
TRBV7-6	TRBD1	13	TRBJ1-5	NA	CASSLTGGQPQHF	TGTGCCAGCAGCTTAACAGGGGGCCAGCCCCAGCATTTT
TRBV6-4	TRBD2	16	TRBJ2-1	medium-sized	CASSTSSGSGYNEQFF	TGTGCCAGCAGCACTTCTAGCGGGAGTGGATACAATGAGCAGTTCTTC
TRBV18	NA	17	TRBJ2-3	NA	CASSRVPPSSLTDTQYF	TGTGCCAGCTCGCGGGTCCCTCCTAGCAGCCTCACAGATACGCAGTATTTT